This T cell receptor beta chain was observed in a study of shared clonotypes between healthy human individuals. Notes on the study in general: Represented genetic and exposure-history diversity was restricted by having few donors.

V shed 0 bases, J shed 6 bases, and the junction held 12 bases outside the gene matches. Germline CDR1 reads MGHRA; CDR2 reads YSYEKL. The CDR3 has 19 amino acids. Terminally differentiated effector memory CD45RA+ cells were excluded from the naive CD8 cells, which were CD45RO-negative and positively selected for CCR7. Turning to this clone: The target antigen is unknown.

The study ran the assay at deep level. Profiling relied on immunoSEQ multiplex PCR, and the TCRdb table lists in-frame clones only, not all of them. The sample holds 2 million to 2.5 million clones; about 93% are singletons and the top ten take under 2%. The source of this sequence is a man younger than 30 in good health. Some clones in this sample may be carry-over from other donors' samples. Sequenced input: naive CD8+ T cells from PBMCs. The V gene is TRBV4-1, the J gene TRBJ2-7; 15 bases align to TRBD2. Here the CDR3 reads CASSQDKWTSGRAGVEQYF. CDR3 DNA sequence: TGCGCCAGCAGCCAAGATAAGTGGACTAGCGGGAGGGCTGGTGTCGAGCAGTACTTC.